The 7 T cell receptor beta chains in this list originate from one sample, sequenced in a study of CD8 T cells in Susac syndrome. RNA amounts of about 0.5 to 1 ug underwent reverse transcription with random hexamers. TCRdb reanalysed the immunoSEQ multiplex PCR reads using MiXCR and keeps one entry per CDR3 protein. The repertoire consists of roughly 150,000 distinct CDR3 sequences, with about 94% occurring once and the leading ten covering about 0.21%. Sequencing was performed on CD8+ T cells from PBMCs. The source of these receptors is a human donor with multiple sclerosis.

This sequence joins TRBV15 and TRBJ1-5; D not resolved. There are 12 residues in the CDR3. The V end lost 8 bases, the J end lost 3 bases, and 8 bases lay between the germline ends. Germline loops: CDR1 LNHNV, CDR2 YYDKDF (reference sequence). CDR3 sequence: CATQEFNQPQHF. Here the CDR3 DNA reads TGTGCCACCCAGGAATTCAATCAGCCCCAGCATTTT. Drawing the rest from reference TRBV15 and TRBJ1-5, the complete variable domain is DAMVIQNPRYQVTQFGKPVTLSCSQTLNHNVMYWYQQKSSQAPKLLFHYYDKDFNNEADTPDNFQSRRPNTSFCFLDIRSPGLGDTAMYLCATQEFNQPQHFGDGTRLSIL.

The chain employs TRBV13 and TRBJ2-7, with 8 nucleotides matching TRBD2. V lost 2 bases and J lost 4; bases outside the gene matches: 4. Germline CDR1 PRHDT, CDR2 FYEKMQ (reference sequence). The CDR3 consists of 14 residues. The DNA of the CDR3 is TGTGCCAGCAGCTTATCGGGACTAGTGTACGAGCAGTACTTC. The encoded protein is CASSLSGLVYEQYF. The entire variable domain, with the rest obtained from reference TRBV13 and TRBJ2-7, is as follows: AAGVIQSPRHLIKEKRETATLKCYPIPRHDTVYWYQQGPGQDPQFLISFYEKMQSDKGSIPDRFSAQQFSDYHSELNMSSLELGDSALYFCASSLSGLVYEQYFGPGTRLTVT.

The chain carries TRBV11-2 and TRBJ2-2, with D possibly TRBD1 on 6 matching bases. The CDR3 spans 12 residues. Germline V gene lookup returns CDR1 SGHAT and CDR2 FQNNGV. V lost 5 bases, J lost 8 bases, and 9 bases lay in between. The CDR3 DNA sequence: TGTGCCAGCAGCCCACAGGGAGGGGAGCTGTTTTTT. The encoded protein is CASSPQGGELFF.

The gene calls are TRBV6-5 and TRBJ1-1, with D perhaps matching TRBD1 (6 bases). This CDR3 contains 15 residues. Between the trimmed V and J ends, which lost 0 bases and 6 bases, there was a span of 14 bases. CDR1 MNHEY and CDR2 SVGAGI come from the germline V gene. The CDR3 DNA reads TGTGCCAGCAGTTACTCAGACGGGGGGGCCGCTGAAGCTTTCTTT. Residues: CASSYSDGGAAEAFF.

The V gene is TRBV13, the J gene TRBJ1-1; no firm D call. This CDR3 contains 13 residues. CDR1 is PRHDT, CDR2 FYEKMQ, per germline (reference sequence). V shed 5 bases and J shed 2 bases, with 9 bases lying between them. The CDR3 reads CASSPDSNTEAFF. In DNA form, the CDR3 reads TGTGCCAGCAGCCCCGACTCAAACACTGAAGCTTTCTTT.

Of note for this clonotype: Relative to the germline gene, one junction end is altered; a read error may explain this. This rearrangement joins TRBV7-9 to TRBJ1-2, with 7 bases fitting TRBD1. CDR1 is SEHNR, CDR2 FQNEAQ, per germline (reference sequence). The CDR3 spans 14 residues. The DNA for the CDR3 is TGTGCCAGCAGCCCCCCCCGTAATGGGAAGGGACAGATCTTC. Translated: CASSPPRNGKGQIF.

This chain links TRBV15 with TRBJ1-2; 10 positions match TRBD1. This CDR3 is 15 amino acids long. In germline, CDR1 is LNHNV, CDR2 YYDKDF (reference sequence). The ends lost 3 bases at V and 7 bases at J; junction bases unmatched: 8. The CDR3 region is CATSRTGTGEGGYTF. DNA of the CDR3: TGTGCCACCAGCAGGACCGGGACAGGGGAAGGTGGCTACACCTTC. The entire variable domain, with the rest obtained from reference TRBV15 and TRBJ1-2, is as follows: DAMVIQNPRYQVTQFGKPVTLSCSQTLNHNVMYWYQQKSSQAPKLLFHYYDKDFNNEADTPDNFQSRRPNTSFCFLDIRSPGLGDTAMYLCATSRTGTGEGGYTFGSGTRLTVV.